This TCR beta chain is from a study of shared clonotypes between healthy human individuals. This CDR3 has 13 amino acids. In germline, CDR1 is MNHNS, CDR2 SASEGT. The V segment lost 5 bases and the J segment 6 bases; nucleotides outside the gene matches: 3. It was across several immunoSEQ plates that each subset's genomic DNA was evenly split. DNA at about 190 ng, 25,000 to 35,000 T cell genomes, went into sorted-subset replicate PCRs. The method was immunoSEQ multiplex PCR; TCRdb's version includes in-frame clones alone and lacks a portion of them. In the table there are about 1.5 million clones, 95% to 99% of which are singletons.

This receptor was identified in a man aged 25-45 years in good health. This chain joins TRBV6-1 and TRBJ1-4, with 7 bases fitting TRBD1. The sample taken for sequencing was naive CD4+ T cells sorted from blood. Subset denoted: CD45RA+ positively selected. The CDR3 nucleotides read TGTGCCAGCAGTACAGGGGTGGATGAAAAACTGTTTTTT. Encoded protein: CASSTGVDEKLFF.